One and the same sample provided the 30 T cell receptor beta chains below, sequenced in a study of blood T cell repertoires in COVID-19. Sequencing used immunoSEQ multiplex PCR; TCRdb keeps in-frame clones, though not all of them. This sample has around 180,000 clones; approximately 83% occur once, and the top ten carry more than 3%. The sample comprised peripheral blood. Receptor source: a man in his fifties or sixties with acute or convalescent COVID-19.

V gene TRBV2 combines with J gene TRBJ1-1; unclear D gene. The germline V and J ends were trimmed by 8 bases and 4 bases, with 11 bases remaining between them. This CDR3 comprises 12 residues. Per germline, CDR1 SNHLY and CDR2 FYNNEI. In DNA, the CDR3 is TGTGCCAGCCTGCCCGGGGTCACTGAAGCTTTCTTT. It encodes CASLPGVTEAFF. The variable domain in full, completed from reference TRBV2 and TRBJ1-1, reads EPEVTQTPSHQVTQMGQEVILRCVPISNHLYFYWYRQILGQKVEFLVSFYNNEISEKSEIFDDQFSVERPDGSNFTLKIRSTKLEDSAMYFCASLPGVTEAFFGQGTRLTVV.

The V call is TRBV19, the J call TRBJ1-4, with 7 bases that match TRBD1. V lost 5 bases and J lost 4; bases outside the gene matches: 7. This CDR3 is 15 amino acids long. Germline V gene lookup returns CDR1 LNHDA and CDR2 SQIVND (reference sequence). CDR3 loop: CASSAQGVVNEKLFF. For the CDR3, the DNA is TGTGCCAGTAGTGCGCAGGGGGTTGTTAATGAAAAACTGTTTTTT.

The chain is built from TRBV5-8 and TRBJ1-4, with D maybe TRBD1 (5 bases). CDR1 is SGHTS, CDR2 YDEGEE, per germline. Trimming removed 0 bases from V and 6 bases from J, with 9 bases in between. This CDR3 is 14 amino acids long. The CDR3 loop is CASSLAGGYEKLFF. As DNA, the CDR3 is TGTGCCAGCAGCTTGGCCGGGGGGTATGAAAAACTGTTTTTT.

This chain links TRBV10-3 with TRBJ1-3; 8 bases align to TRBD1. Germline trimming cut 6 bases from V and 1 base from J; bases unmatched to any gene: 2. This CDR3 contains 14 residues. CDR1 ENHRY and CDR2 SYGVKD come from the germline V gene. CDR3 residues: CAIRTGASGNTIYF. The CDR3 nucleotides are TGTGCCATCAGGACAGGGGCGTCTGGAAACACCATATATTTT.

V is TRBV7-3 and J is TRBJ2-3; 7 bases agree with TRBD2. The germline gives CDR1 SGHTA, CDR2 FQGTGA. This CDR3 region has 16 residues. Trimming took 5 bases from V and 2 from J; bases not matched to a gene: 10. The CDR3 sequence: CASSPRASGPTDTQYF. The CDR3 nucleotides read TGTGCCAGCAGCCCGCGGGCTAGCGGCCCCACAGATACGCAGTATTTT.

V and J are TRBV7-2 and TRBJ2-2, with 8 bases identical to TRBD1. Losses at the gene ends were 3 bases for V and 4 bases for J; bases not matched to a gene: 4. This CDR3 has 15 amino acids. Germline values: CDR1 SGHTA, CDR2 FQGNSA. CDR3 in DNA: TGTGCCAGCAGCTTGACAGGGGACGGCACCGGGGAGCTGTTTTTT. Amino acid sequence: CASSLTGDGTGELFF.

The sample holds a few counts of this clone. This chain joins TRBV5-1 and TRBJ1-4, with 8 nucleotides matching TRBD1. V was pared by 4 bases and J by 0 bases, with 5 bases of the junction left unmatched. The length of the CDR3 is 16 residues. Germline V CDR1 and CDR2: SGHRS, YFSETQ. CDR3 residues: CASSLGTGSTNEKLFF. CDR3 nucleotides: TGCGCCAGCAGCCTCGGGACAGGCTCAACTAATGAAAAACTGTTTTTT.

The chain uses TRBV3-1 (or the pseudogene TRBV3-2) and TRBJ1-2, with TRBD1 matching 7 bases. The CDR3 has 13 amino acids. V shed 6 bases and J 5 bases; nucleotides not matched to a gene: 6. Germline CDR1 and CDR2: LGHDT and YNNKEL (reference sequence). The CDR3 sequence is CASSRGGGYGYTF. The CDR3 DNA sequence: TGTGCCAGCAGTCGAGGGGGCGGGTATGGCTACACCTTC.

V gene TRBV2 combines with J gene TRBJ2-3; D is undetermined. The CDR3 totals 11 residues. V gave up 6 bases and J gave up 6 bases, with 7 bases separating them. Germline CDR1 is SNHLY and CDR2 is FYNNEI. In DNA form, the CDR3 reads TGTGCCAGCAGACTCGAGGATACGCAGTATTTT. As protein: CASRLEDTQYF.

This chain uses TRBV5-1 with TRBJ2-1, with TRBD2 identical over 7 bases. CDR1 and CDR2 (germline): SGHRS, YFSETQ. After removal of 6 bases from V and 4 bases from J, the junction contained 7 bases not matched to a gene. This CDR3 has 14 residues. The CDR3 DNA reads TGCGCCAGCAACCTGGGAGGGATATACAATGAGCAGTTCTTC. It yields the protein CASNLGGIYNEQFF. Drawing the rest from reference TRBV5-1 and TRBJ2-1, the complete variable domain is KAGVTQTPRYLIKTRGQQVTLSCSPISGHRSVSWYQQTPGQGLQFLFEYFSETQRNKGNFPGRFSGRQFSNSRSEMNVSTLELGDSALYLCASNLGGIYNEQFFGPGTRLTVL.

This chain uses TRBV7-2 with TRBJ1-4; 7 bases align to TRBD1. The CDR3 consists of 15 residues. V shed 4 bases and J 1 base; nucleotides not matched to a gene: 3. Germline V CDR1 and CDR2: SGHTA, FQGNSA. The CDR3 here is CASSSDRVTNEKLFF. The DNA of the CDR3 is TGTGCCAGCAGCTCCGACAGGGTAACTAATGAAAAACTGTTTTTT.

This sequence joins TRBV27 and TRBJ2-5; 11 bases align to TRBD2. The length of the CDR3 is 17 residues. Germline-derived CDR1 and CDR2 are MNHEY and SMNVEV (reference sequence). The junction had 13 bases not matched to a gene; V was cut back by 5 bases and J by 5 bases. The CDR3 sequence: CASSPLVAGGPSETQYF. In nucleotides, the CDR3 is TGTGCCAGCAGTCCCCTGGTAGCGGGAGGGCCGTCGGAGACCCAGTACTTC.

The chain joins TRBV28 to TRBJ1-1; D may be TRBD1 (5 bases). This CDR3 has 12 amino acids. Germline V lookup: CDR1 MDHEN, CDR2 SYDVKM. Trimming removed 5 bases at V and 11 bases at J, with 15 bases between. The CDR3 loop reads CASSEGTSRAFF. The CDR3 DNA follows: TGTGCCAGCAGTGAAGGGACTTCAAGGGCTTTCTTT.

The chain has TRBV6-1 and TRBJ1-4; D gene uncertain. Germline V gene sequence: CDR1 MNHNS, CDR2 SASEGT. The V end was cut by 3 bases, the J end by 4 bases, with 9 bases between. This CDR3 is 14 amino acids long. This chain's CDR3 is CASSDRAFNEKLFF. DNA of the CDR3: TGTGCCAGCAGTGACCGAGCTTTTAATGAAAAACTGTTTTTT.

The chain employs TRBV6-2 or TRBV6-3 and TRBJ1-1; unclear D gene. The V end was cut by 4 bases, the J end by 8 bases, with 14 bases between. This CDR3 comprises 13 residues. Germline V gives CDR1 MNHEY, CDR2 SVGEGT. The CDR3 spells CASSWRKAFEAFF. CDR3 coding DNA: TGTGCCAGCAGTTGGAGAAAAGCCTTCGAAGCTTTCTTT.

The CDR3 DNA is TGTGCCAGCAGCGTAGTTTGGGGGCTTTCCGGAAACACCATATATTTT. Translation gives CASSVVWGLSGNTIYF. This chain joins TRBV9 and TRBJ1-3, with TRBD1 as a possible D gene (6 bases). The CDR3 is 16 residues long. V dropped 0 bases and J dropped 4 bases, with 14 bases sitting between them. The germline gives CDR1 SGDLS, CDR2 YYNGEE.

This chain connects TRBV6-6 to TRBJ2-1, with 9 bases that match TRBD2. Trimming took 0 bases from V and 4 from J; bases not matched to a gene: 4. The CDR3 consists of 16 residues. CDR1 and CDR2 (germline): MNHNY, SVGAGI (reference sequence). The CDR3 DNA reads as TGTGCCAGCAGTTACTCTATGCTAGCGGGGTACAATGAGCAGTTCTTC. Translating gives CASSYSMLAGYNEQFF.

This clone was seen a single time. J is TRBJ2-7 and V is TRBV28; D may be TRBD2 (6 bases). V shed 10 bases and J shed 0 bases, with 13 bases lying between them. This CDR3 is built from 13 residues. Germline CDR1 is MDHEN and CDR2 is SYDVKM. The CDR3 DNA is TGTGCCACTCTGCCCGGGGGCTCCTACGAGCAGTACTTC. Amino acids: CATLPGGSYEQYF.

The V and J genes are TRBV4-1 and TRBJ2-1; 7 nucleotides align to TRBD1. V trimming: 0 bases; J trimming: 5 bases; junction bases outside the gene matches: 7. The CDR3 is 16 residues long. Germline lookup yields CDR1 MGHRA and CDR2 YSYEKL. The CDR3 sequence is CASSQDWAGGDNEQFF. DNA for the CDR3: TGCGCCAGCAGCCAAGATTGGGCAGGGGGTGACAATGAGCAGTTCTTC.

The rearrangement links TRBV3-1 (or the pseudogene TRBV3-2) to TRBJ2-5, with 7 positions matching TRBD1. V trimming: 3 bases; J trimming: 0 bases; junction bases outside the gene matches: 4. This CDR3 comprises 15 residues. CDR1 is LGHDT, CDR2 YNNKEL, per germline (reference sequence). DNA for the CDR3: TGTGCCAGCAGCCACGATGACAGGGACCAAGAGACCCAGTACTTC. Its translation is CASSHDDRDQETQYF.

The chain joins TRBV19 to TRBJ2-7; TRBD1 aligns across 11 bases. Trimming removed 5 bases from V and 2 bases from J; junction bases left unmatched: 5. The CDR3 consists of 15 residues. The germline V gene encodes CDR1 LNHDA and CDR2 SQIVND (reference sequence). The CDR3 loop reads CASSPGTGGPYEQYF. In DNA form, the CDR3 reads TGTGCCAGTAGTCCGGGGACAGGGGGTCCCTACGAGCAGTACTTC.

CDR3 in amino acids: CASSPPGDGNQPQHF. DNA of the CDR3: TGTGCCAGCAGCCCCCCGGGAGACGGCAATCAGCCCCAGCATTTT. The V gene is TRBV6-6, the J gene TRBJ1-5; D ambiguous. The CDR3 is 15 residues long. V lost 6 bases and J lost 2, with 14 bases in between. CDR1 MNHNY and CDR2 SVGAGI come from the germline V gene (reference sequence).

CDR3 in DNA: TGCGCCAGCAGCCGGGGGCAGACGAATTCACCCCTCCACTTT. This encodes CASSRGQTNSPLHF. The V gene is TRBV4-1, the J gene TRBJ1-6; tentative D call: TRBD1 (6 bases). V lost 4 bases to trimming and J lost 7 bases, with 11 bases between them. The CDR3 covers 14 residues. CDR1 is MGHRA and CDR2 is YSYEKL in the germline V gene.

V and J are TRBV9 and TRBJ1-1; D possibly corresponds to TRBD1 (6 bases). V was shortened by 0 bases and J by 0 bases, with 12 bases between the two germline ends. The CDR3 is 16 residues long. Germline assignment: CDR1 SGDLS and CDR2 YYNGEE. The CDR3 protein is CASSVGPGVVNTEAFF. CDR3 DNA sequence: TGTGCCAGCAGCGTAGGACCAGGGGTGGTGAACACTGAAGCTTTCTTT.

The chain combines TRBV28 with TRBJ1-6; D call uncertain. Trimming took off 4 bases at V and 9 bases at J, with 7 bases between the two ends. Germline V lookup: CDR1 MDHEN, CDR2 SYDVKM. The CDR3 sequence is 12 residues long. The CDR3 loop is CASSYFGSPLHF. For the CDR3, the DNA is TGTGCCAGCAGTTACTTTGGTTCACCCCTCCACTTT.

The rearrangement uses TRBV3-1 (or the pseudogene TRBV3-2) and TRBJ2-7; 11 nucleotides align to TRBD2. This CDR3 spans 17 amino acids. Germline V CDR1 and CDR2: LGHDT, YNNKEL (reference sequence). Trimming cost V 1 base and J 3 bases; bases outside gene matches: 8. CDR3: CASSQATLAGALYEQYF. In DNA form, the CDR3 reads TGTGCCAGCAGCCAAGCAACACTAGCGGGAGCCCTCTACGAGCAGTACTTC.

This clone was observed a single time. This chain connects TRBV7-3 to TRBJ1-1, with a possible D match to TRBD1 (6 bases). The CDR3 covers 13 residues. Germline values: CDR1 SGHTA, CDR2 FQGTGA. V was cut by 5 bases and J by 4 bases, with 11 bases left in between. The CDR3 nucleotides read TGTGCCAGCAGCGTACAGGGCAGCACTGAAGCTTTCTTT. Translation: CASSVQGSTEAFF.

V gene TRBV3-1 (or the pseudogene TRBV3-2) combines with J gene TRBJ2-7; 9 nucleotides match TRBD1. The CDR3 has 14 amino acids. Germline loops: CDR1 LGHDT, CDR2 YNNKEL (reference sequence). The J segment lost 2 bases and the V segment lost 4 bases, leaving 3 bases of the junction unmatched. The CDR3 reads CASSPTGGAYEQYF. For the CDR3, the DNA is TGTGCCAGCAGCCCGACAGGGGGTGCCTACGAGCAGTACTTC.

This clone was seen only once. The V and J genes are TRBV19 and TRBJ1-1; 7 bases are shared with TRBD1. The CDR3 totals 16 residues. Germline loops: CDR1 LNHDA, CDR2 SQIVND (reference sequence). With V trimmed by 1 base and J by 4 bases, 9 bases remained unmatched. For the CDR3, the DNA is TGTGCCAGTAGTATAGTTAAACCCTACAGGGGCACTGAAGCTTTCTTT. Encoded protein: CASSIVKPYRGTEAFF.

The chain combines TRBV12-3 or TRBV12-4 with TRBJ1-3; no firm D call. The CDR3 is 10 residues long. The V end was cut by 6 bases, the J end by 14 bases, with 11 bases between. Written as DNA, the CDR3 is TGTGCCAGCAGGATCCGAGACTTATATTTT. Protein: CASRIRDLYF.